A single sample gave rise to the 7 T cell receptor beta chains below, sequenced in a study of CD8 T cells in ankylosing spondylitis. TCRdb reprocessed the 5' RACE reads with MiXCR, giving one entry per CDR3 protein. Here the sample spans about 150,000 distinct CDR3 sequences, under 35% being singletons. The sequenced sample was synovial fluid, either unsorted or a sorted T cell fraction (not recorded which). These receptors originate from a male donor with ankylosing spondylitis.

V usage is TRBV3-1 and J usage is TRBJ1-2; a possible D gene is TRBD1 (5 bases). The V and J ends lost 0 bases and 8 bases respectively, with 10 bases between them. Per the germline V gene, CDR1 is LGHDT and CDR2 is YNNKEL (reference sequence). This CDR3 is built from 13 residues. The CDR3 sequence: CASSQEGRGGYTF. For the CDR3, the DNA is TGTGCCAGCAGCCAAGAAGGTAGGGGAGGCTACACCTTC.

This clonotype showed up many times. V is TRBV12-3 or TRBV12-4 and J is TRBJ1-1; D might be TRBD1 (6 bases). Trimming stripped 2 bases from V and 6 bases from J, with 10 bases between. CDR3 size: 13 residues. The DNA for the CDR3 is TGTGCCAGCAGTTTAAAAGGGACATCTGAAGCTTTCTTT. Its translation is CASSLKGTSEAFF.

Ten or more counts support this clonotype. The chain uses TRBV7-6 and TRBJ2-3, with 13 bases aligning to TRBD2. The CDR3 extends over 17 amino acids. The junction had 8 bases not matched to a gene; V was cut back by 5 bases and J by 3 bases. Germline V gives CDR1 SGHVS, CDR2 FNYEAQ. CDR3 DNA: TGTGCCAGCAGCCGACTAGCGGGAGGTACATCTACAGATACGCAGTATTTT. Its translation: CASSRLAGGTSTDTQYF.

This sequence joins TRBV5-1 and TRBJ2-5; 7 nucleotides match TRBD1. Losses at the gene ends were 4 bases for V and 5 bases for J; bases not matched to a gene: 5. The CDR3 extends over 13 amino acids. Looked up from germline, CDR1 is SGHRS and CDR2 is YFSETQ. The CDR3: CASSRQGHETQYF. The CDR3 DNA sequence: TGCGCCAGCAGCAGACAGGGTCACGAGACCCAGTACTTC.

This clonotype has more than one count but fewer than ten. CDR3 nucleotides: TGTGCCAGCAGTCGCGGGTACACCGGGGAGCTGTTTTTT. Translating it yields CASSRGYTGELFF. The gene calls are TRBV12-3 or TRBV12-4 and TRBJ2-2; D might be TRBD2 (5 bases). Trimming pared 5 bases from V and 3 bases from J, leaving 7 bases between. The CDR3 is 13 residues long.

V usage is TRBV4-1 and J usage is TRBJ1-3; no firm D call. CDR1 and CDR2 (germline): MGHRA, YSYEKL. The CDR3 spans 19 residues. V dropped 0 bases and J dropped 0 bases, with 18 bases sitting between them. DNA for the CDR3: TGCGCCAGCAGCCAAGATCCCCGGGAGCGACACAGCTCTGGAAACACCATATATTTT. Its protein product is CASSQDPRERHSSGNTIYF.

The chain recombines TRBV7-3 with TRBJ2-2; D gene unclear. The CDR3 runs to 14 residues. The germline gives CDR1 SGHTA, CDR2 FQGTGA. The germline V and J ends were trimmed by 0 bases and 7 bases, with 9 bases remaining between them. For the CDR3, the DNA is TGTGCCAGCAGCTTAACGTCGGGTGTCGGGGAGCTGTTTTTT. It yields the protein CASSLTSGVGELFF.